The clone carrying this TCR beta chain was recorded only once. What it recognizes is unknown. Repertoires were generated with immunoSEQ multiplex PCR, while TCRdb's copy carries only in-frame clones and drops some. The repertoire holds 550,000 to 600,000 clones, with 95% to 98% as singletons. This specimen belongs to a study of shared clonotypes between healthy human individuals. General study findings and limits: Naive subsets typically showed greater estimated richness than memory subsets. Since donors were few, the genetic and exposure-history diversity represented was limited.

Selected positively for CCR7 and CD45RO-negative, naive CD8 cells excluded terminally differentiated effector memory CD45RA+ cells. Germline V gene lookup returns CDR1 SEHNR and CDR2 FQNEAQ (reference sequence). The CDR3 contains 17 residues. Trimming removed 2 bases from V and 0 bases from J, with 11 bases in between. The genes are TRBV7-9 and TRBJ2-6; maybe TRBD1 (6 bases). This sequence originates from a man aged 25-45 years in good health. Source material: naive CD8+ T cells sorted from blood. The CDR3 sequence is CASSLPRGRSGANVLTF. The DNA of the CDR3 is TGTGCCAGCAGCTTACCCAGGGGACGCTCTGGGGCCAACGTCCTGACTTTC.